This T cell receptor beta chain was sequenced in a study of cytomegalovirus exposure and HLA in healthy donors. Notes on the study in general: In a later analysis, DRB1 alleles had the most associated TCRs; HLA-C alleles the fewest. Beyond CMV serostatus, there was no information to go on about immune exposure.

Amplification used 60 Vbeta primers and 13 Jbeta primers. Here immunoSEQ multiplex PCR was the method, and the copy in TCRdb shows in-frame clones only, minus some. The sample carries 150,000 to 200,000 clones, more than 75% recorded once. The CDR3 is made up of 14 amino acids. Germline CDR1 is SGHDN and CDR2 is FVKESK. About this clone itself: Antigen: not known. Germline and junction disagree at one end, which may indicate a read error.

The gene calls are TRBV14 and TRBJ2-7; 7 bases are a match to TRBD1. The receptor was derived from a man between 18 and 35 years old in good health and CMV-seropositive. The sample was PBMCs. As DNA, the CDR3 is TGTGCCAGCAGCCCTGGGACAGACCCGCGAGGTCTGAACTTC. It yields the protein CASSPGTDPRGLNF.